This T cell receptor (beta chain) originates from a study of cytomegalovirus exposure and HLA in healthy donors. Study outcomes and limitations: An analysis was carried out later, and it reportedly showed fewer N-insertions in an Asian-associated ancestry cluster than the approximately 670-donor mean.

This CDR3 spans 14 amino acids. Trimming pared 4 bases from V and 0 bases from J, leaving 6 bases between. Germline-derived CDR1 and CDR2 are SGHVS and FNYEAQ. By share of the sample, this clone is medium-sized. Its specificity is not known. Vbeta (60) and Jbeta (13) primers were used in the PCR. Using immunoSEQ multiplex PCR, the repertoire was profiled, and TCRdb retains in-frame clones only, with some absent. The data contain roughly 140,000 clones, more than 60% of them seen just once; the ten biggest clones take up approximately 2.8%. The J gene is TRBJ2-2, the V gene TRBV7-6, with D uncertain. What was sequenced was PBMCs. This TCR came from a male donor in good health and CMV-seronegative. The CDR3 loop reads CASSSEANTGELFF. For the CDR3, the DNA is TGTGCCAGCAGCTCCGAGGCGAACACCGGGGAGCTGTTTTTT.